This is a list of T cell receptor beta chains from one sample in a study of vaccination effects on CD4 cells after COVID-19. Sequenced by immunoSEQ multiplex PCR; TCRdb stores in-frame clones only, minus some. Of 35,000 to 40,000 clones listed, about four fifths were seen once; the top ten hold over 2.5%. Which antigens these TCRs recognize remains unknown. This specimen was CD4+ T cells from PBMCs cultured without peptide, taken before COVID-19 vaccination. The receptors were gathered from a human donor who received a COVID-19 vaccine. Each CDR3 is given with its conserved first and last residue. The D gene is left open where the match is weak. Not every row has a clone size; where given, it reads once, few, many or a size class.

-	-	TRBJ2-7	TRBV11-3	CASSLRDGYEQYF	TGTGCCAGCAGCTTACGGGACGGCTACGAGCAGTACTTC
few	-	TRBJ1-1	TRBV5-6	CASSFWLRGEAFF	TGTGCCAGCAGCTTCTGGCTTCGGGGCGAAGCTTTCTTT
-	TRBD2	TRBJ2-1	TRBV4-1	CASSQDPGLAGSYNEQFF	TGCGCCAGCAGCCAAGACCCAGGACTAGCGGGCTCCTACAATGAGCAGTTCTTC
-	-	TRBJ1-6	TRBV5-1	CASSTGTNRNSPLHF	TGCGCCAGCAGCACCGGGACTAACCGGAATTCACCCCTCCACTTT
-	-	TRBJ2-7	TRBV12-3/TRBV12-4	CASSLRGGEQYF	TGTGCCAGCAGTTTACGAGGGGGCGAGCAGTACTTC
-	TRBD1	TRBJ2-1	TRBV7-9	CASTIDRGRSYNEQFF	TGTGCCAGCACCATAGACAGGGGGCGCTCCTACAATGAGCAGTTCTTC
-	TRBD2	TRBJ2-3	TRBV7-3	CASSSRQRGGRGDTQYF	TGTGCCAGCAGCTCTCGCCAGCGGGGGGGCCGGGGAGATACGCAGTATTTT
-	-	TRBJ2-1	TRBV18	CASSPVGGGSYNEQFF	TGTGCCAGCTCCCCGGTCGGTGGGGGATCCTACAATGAGCAGTTCTTC
few	TRBD1	TRBJ1-5	TRBV7-2	CASSIRGLNQPQHF	TGTGCCAGCAGCATCAGGGGGCTAAATCAGCCCCAGCATTTT
-	TRBD2	TRBJ2-3	TRBV11-1	CASSLLLAGGPSYQYF	TGTGCCAGCAGCTTACTACTAGCGGGAGGACCGAGCTACCAGTATTTT
few	TRBD2	TRBJ2-5	TRBV5-1	CASSLAAVAGLDQYF	TGCGCCAGCAGCTTGGCCGCGGTAGCGGGACTCGACCAGTACTTC
-	-	TRBJ2-3	TRBV29-1	CSAGTRHTDTQYF	TGCAGCGCCGGGACCAGGCACACAGATACGCAGTATTTT
-	-	TRBJ1-2	TRBV2	CASNPAGPNYGYTF	TGTGCCAGCAACCCGGCGGGACCAAACTATGGCTACACCTTC
-	-	TRBJ1-1	TRBV30	CAWSVGAEAFF	TGTGCCTGGAGTGTGGGGGCTGAAGCTTTCTTT
-	TRBD1	TRBJ1-1	TRBV23-1	CASSQSRTGTTEAFF	TGCGCCAGCAGTCAATCGAGGACAGGGACCACTGAAGCTTTCTTT
-	-	TRBJ2-4	TRBV5-6	CASSLRVSRGGKYIQYF	TGTGCCAGCAGCCTCCGGGTCTCAAGGGGGGGGAAGTACATTCAGTACTTC
-	-	TRBJ1-5	TRBV30	CAWSVARRGQPQHF	TGTGCCTGGAGTGTGGCAAGGCGAGGTCAGCCCCAGCATTTT